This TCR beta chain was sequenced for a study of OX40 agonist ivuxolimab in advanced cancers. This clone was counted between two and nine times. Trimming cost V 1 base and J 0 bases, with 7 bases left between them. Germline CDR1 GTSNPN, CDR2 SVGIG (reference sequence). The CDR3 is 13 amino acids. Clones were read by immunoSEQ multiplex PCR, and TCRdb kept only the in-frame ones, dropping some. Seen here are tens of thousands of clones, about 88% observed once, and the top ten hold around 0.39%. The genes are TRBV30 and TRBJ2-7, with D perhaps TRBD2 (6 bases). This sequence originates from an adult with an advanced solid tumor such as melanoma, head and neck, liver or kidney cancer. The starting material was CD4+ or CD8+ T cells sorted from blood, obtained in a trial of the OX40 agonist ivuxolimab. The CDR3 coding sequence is TGTGCCTGGAGTGGGCGGGACTCCTACGAGCAGTACTTC. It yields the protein CAWSGRDSYEQYF.